Below, 28 T cell receptor beta chains from the same sample are listed, as sequenced in a study of type 1 regulatory T cells. TCRdb reprocessed the reads via MiXCR and lists one record per CDR3 protein. The sample holds some 90,000 distinct CDR3 sequences; roughly a third are singletons and the top ten take 2.2%. Sequencing was done on a sample of CD4+ T cells, either the whole sample or a sorted fraction (not recorded which). These receptors were collected from a human donor in good health.

This clonotype appeared a few times. V and J are TRBV19 and TRBJ1-5; D ambiguous. Germline assignment: CDR1 LNHDA and CDR2 SQIVND (reference sequence). CDR3 length equals 16 residues. Deletions cut 7 bases from V and 4 bases from J, with 20 bases between. The CDR3 loop is CASKSDGGSWNQPQHF. For the CDR3, the DNA is TGTGCCAGTAAATCGGACGGCGGGTCGTGGAATCAGCCCCAGCATTTT.

A note on this clonotype: One junction end disagrees with the germline gene, perhaps due to a read error. This chain joins TRBV12-3 or TRBV12-4 and TRBJ2-1; no clear D. The CDR3 totals 11 residues. CDR3 in DNA: TGTACCAGCAGTATAAACCGGAAGCAGTTCTTC. This sequence encodes CTSSINRKQFF.

The V call is TRBV20-1, the J call TRBJ2-1; 9 bases align to TRBD2. Germline V gene sequence: CDR1 DFQATT, CDR2 SNEGSKA (reference sequence). The CDR3 is made up of 15 amino acids. Trimming removed 0 bases from V and 4 bases from J; junction bases left unmatched: 4. The CDR3 protein is CSARDFLAGYNEQFF. CDR3 bases: TGCAGTGCTAGAGATTTCCTAGCGGGGTACAATGAGCAGTTCTTC.

This clonotype was detected only a few times. The rearrangement links TRBV6-2 or TRBV6-3 to TRBJ2-7; 14 bases are shared with TRBD2. Per the germline V gene, CDR1 is MNHEY and CDR2 is SVGEGT. This CDR3 spans 18 amino acids. V gave up 2 bases and J gave up 3 bases; unmatched junction bases: 9. CDR3 in DNA: TGTGCCAGCAGTTACGACCCGGGACTAGCGGGAGAGTTCTACGAGCAGTACTTC. It codes for CASSYDPGLAGEFYEQYF.

This clonotype was seen a handful of times. The chain links TRBV5-1 to TRBJ2-7; the D gene is possibly TRBD2 (5 bases). This CDR3 has 15 residues. Germline V CDR1 and CDR2: SGHRS, YFSETQ. V was pared by 0 bases and J by 4 bases, with 14 bases between. The CDR3, as DNA: TGCGCCAGCAGCTTGGACGCGGGCCCCGAATACGAGCAGTACTTC. Translation gives CASSLDAGPEYEQYF.

There are a few counts of this clonotype. The chain is built from TRBV5-1 and TRBJ2-5, with 9 bases identical to TRBD2. This CDR3 spans 14 amino acids. V was clipped by 2 bases and J by 3 bases; unmatched bases: 2. Germline V gives CDR1 SGHRS, CDR2 YFSETQ. Here the CDR3 reads CASSFSSGEETQYF. CDR3 DNA: TGCGCCAGCAGCTTTTCTAGCGGGGAAGAGACCCAGTACTTC. The full variable domain, in which reference TRBV5-1 and TRBJ2-5 provide the parts outside the CDR3, is KAGVTQTPRYLIKTRGQQVTLSCSPISGHRSVSWYQQTPGQGLQFLFEYFSETQRNKGNFPGRFSGRQFSNSRSEMNVSTLELGDSALYLCASSFSSGEETQYFGPGTRLLVL.

The chain recombines TRBV20-1 with TRBJ2-1, with 11 bases fitting TRBD2. There are 16 residues in the CDR3. With V trimmed by 6 bases and J by 5 bases, 12 bases remained unmatched. CDR1 is DFQATT and CDR2 is SNEGSKA in the germline V gene (reference sequence). CDR3 nucleotides: TGCAGTGCGCAGAAGATAGCGGGAGGGTCCCACAATGAGCAGTTCTTC. It yields the protein CSAQKIAGGSHNEQFF.

This clonotype was recorded a few times. This chain connects TRBV5-1 to TRBJ2-1; 7 bases align to TRBD1. This CDR3 spans 16 amino acids. CDR1 is SGHRS, CDR2 YFSETQ, per germline. With 4 bases clipped from V and 12 bases from J, the junction kept 19 bases outside the gene matches. CDR3 protein: CASSRGGSIGLQGQFF. CDR3 sequence (DNA): TGCGCCAGCAGCAGAGGGGGCTCCATTGGGCTACAGGGGCAGTTCTTC.

The chain has TRBV20-1 and TRBJ2-1, with TRBD2 matching over 10 bases. The CDR3 is 15 amino acids. The trim removed 6 bases at V and 6 bases at J, leaving 11 bases unmatched. Germline CDR1 is DFQATT and CDR2 is SNEGSKA (reference sequence). Here the CDR3 DNA reads TGCAGTGCAACCACTAGCGGGATCAAGATCAATGAGCAGTTCTTC. It translates to CSATTSGIKINEQFF.

This clonotype was seen a few times. The J gene is TRBJ2-5, the V gene TRBV5-4; 8 bases agree with TRBD2. Trimming at V came to 4 bases and at J to 3 bases, leaving 14 bases not matched to a gene. The germline gives CDR1 SGHNT, CDR2 YYREEE (reference sequence). This CDR3 has 17 amino acids. CDR3 residues: CASSGTGTRVQEETQYF. Here the CDR3 DNA reads TGTGCCAGCAGCGGGACCGGGACTAGGGTTCAGGAAGAGACCCAGTACTTC.

This clonotype was counted between two and nine times. This chain uses TRBV20-1 with TRBJ1-2; D is unresolved. This CDR3 is 13 amino acids long. CDR1 and CDR2 from the germline V gene are DFQATT and SNEGSKA (reference sequence). V lost 0 bases, J lost 0 bases, and 5 bases lay in between. CDR3 region: CSARDESNYGYTF. For the CDR3, the DNA is TGCAGTGCTAGAGATGAATCTAACTATGGCTACACCTTC.

This clonotype occurred a few times. The V call is TRBV7-2, the J call TRBJ2-3, with 11 bases identical to TRBD2. This CDR3 is built from 14 residues. Germline V lookup: CDR1 SGHTA, CDR2 FQGNSA. The junction had 4 bases not matched to a gene; V was cut back by 3 bases and J by 8 bases. The CDR3 sequence: CASSFGTSGTTQYF. In DNA form, the CDR3 reads TGTGCCAGCAGCTTCGGGACTAGCGGAACTACGCAGTATTTT.

This chain joins TRBV2 and TRBJ2-3, with D tentatively TRBD2 (5 bases). V shed 1 base and J shed 2 bases, with 16 bases lying between them. From germline, CDR1 is SNHLY and CDR2 FYNNEI. This CDR3 contains 17 residues. CDR3 region: CASSEGGLFRNTDTQYF. CDR3 bases: TGTGCCAGCAGTGAAGGAGGGCTATTCCGGAACACAGATACGCAGTATTTT.

The sample holds many counts of this clonotype. The chain has TRBV6-5 and TRBJ1-1; D gene uncertain. This CDR3 contains 13 residues. CDR1 is MNHEY and CDR2 is SVGAGI in the germline V gene. Trimming left V 2 bases short and J 3 bases short, with 7 bases between. The CDR3 sequence is CASSYREDTEAFF. In DNA, the CDR3 is TGTGCCAGCAGTTACAGGGAGGACACTGAAGCTTTCTTT.

The chain uses TRBV7-3 and TRBJ2-1; D gene uncertain. V was cut by 5 bases and J by 0 bases, with 14 bases left in between. There are 16 residues in the CDR3. Germline V CDR1 and CDR2: SGHTA, FQGTGA. The CDR3 is CASSLTGDSSYNEQFF. CDR3 DNA sequence: TGTGCCAGCAGCCTCACTGGTGATAGCTCCTACAATGAGCAGTTCTTC.

This chain links TRBV28 with TRBJ2-4, with D hard to call. Trimming cost V 5 bases and J 0 bases, with 11 bases left between them. This CDR3 has 15 residues. Germline V gene data show CDR1 as MDHEN and CDR2 as SYDVKM. The CDR3 DNA reads TGTGCCAGCAGTCCCCTCGGGTTAGCCAAAAACATTCAGTACTTC. Its translation is CASSPLGLAKNIQYF. The full variable domain, rest sourced from reference TRBV28 and TRBJ2-4, is DVKVTQSSRYLVKRTGEKVFLECVQDMDHENMFWYRQDPGLGLRLIYFSYDVKMKEKGDIPEGYSVSREKKERFSLILESASTNQTSMYLCASSPLGLAKNIQYFGAGTRLSVL.

The chain employs TRBV7-2 and TRBJ2-4; 8 nucleotides line up with TRBD2. V dropped 4 bases and J dropped 3; count of bases not matched to a gene: 11. There are 17 residues in the CDR3. The germline CDR1 and CDR2 sequences are SGHTA and FQGNSA. CDR3 residues: CASSSGGGTGVKNIQYF. Here the CDR3 DNA reads TGTGCCAGCAGCTCAGGCGGGGGGACGGGGGTCAAAAACATTCAGTACTTC. Drawing the rest from reference TRBV7-2 and TRBJ2-4, the complete variable domain is GAGVSQSPSNKVTEKGKDVELRCDPISGHTALYWYRQSLGQGLEFLIYFQGNSAPDKSGLPSDRFSAERTGGSVSTLTIQRTQQEDSAVYLCASSSGGGTGVKNIQYFGAGTRLSVL.

V and J are TRBV25-1 and TRBJ1-2; D is undetermined. CDR1 MGHDK and CDR2 SYGVNS come from the germline V gene. V lost 2 bases, J lost 6 bases, and 13 bases lay in between. The CDR3 runs to 14 residues. CDR3 region: CASSEAGRSHGYTF. CDR3 nucleotides: TGTGCCAGCAGTGAAGCCGGTAGGAGTCATGGCTACACCTTC.

This clonotype has a handful of counts. The rearrangement joins TRBV19 to TRBJ2-1; D call uncertain. The germline CDR1 and CDR2 sequences are LNHDA and SQIVND (reference sequence). V lost 1 base and J 4 bases, leaving 8 bases between the germline ends. The CDR3 is made up of 14 amino acids. The CDR3 DNA is TGTGCCAGTAGTATAGGGTACATTTACAATGAGCAGTTCTTC. This translates into CASSIGYIYNEQFF.

The gene calls are TRBV10-1 and TRBJ2-3, with 10 bases that match TRBD2. Germline trimming cut 7 bases from V and 6 bases from J; bases unmatched to any gene: 7. CDR3 length: 14 amino acids. Germline V gives CDR1 WNHNN, CDR2 SYGVQD (reference sequence). The CDR3 protein is CASTAGGPVDTQYF. In DNA form, the CDR3 reads TGCGCCAGCACAGCGGGAGGGCCGGTTGATACGCAGTATTTT.

This clonotype was observed a few times. The chain joins TRBV12-3 or TRBV12-4 to TRBJ1-3; TRBD1 is a possible D gene (5 bases). Between the trimmed V and J ends, which lost 7 bases and 0 bases, there was a span of 16 bases. The CDR3 has 16 amino acids. In DNA, the CDR3 is TGTGCCAGCATCCCGGGACTCCTGGACTCTGGAAACACCATATATTTT. Amino acid sequence: CASIPGLLDSGNTIYF.

The rearrangement joins TRBV5-5 to TRBJ2-7; D gene uncertain. Germline loops: CDR1 SGHKS, CDR2 YYEKEE (reference sequence). V was pared by 0 bases and J by 6 bases, with 16 bases between. The CDR3 consists of 15 residues. The CDR3 DNA reads as TGTGCCAGCAGCTTGGATCCCCACCCCACCTCCGAGCAGTACTTC. This codes for CASSLDPHPTSEQYF. The full variable domain, with the rest looked up from reference TRBV5-5 and TRBJ2-7, is DAGVTQSPTHLIKTRGQQVTLRCSPISGHKSVSWYQQVLGQGPQFIFQYYEKEERGRGNFPDRFSARQFPNYSSELNVNALLLGDSALYLCASSLDPHPTSEQYFGPGTRLTVT.

The V call is TRBV24-1, the J call TRBJ1-5, with TRBD1 matching 10 bases. In germline, CDR1 is KGHDR, CDR2 SFDVKD. After removal of 4 bases from V and 5 bases from J, the junction contained 10 bases not matched to a gene. The CDR3 extends over 17 amino acids. The CDR3 DNA is TGTGCCACCAGTGAATCACCCGGGACAGGGGACGATCAGCCCCAGCATTTT. Protein sequence: CATSESPGTGDDQPQHF.

This clonotype was counted only a few times. This rearrangement joins TRBV3-1 to TRBJ2-7; 8 bases are shared with TRBD1. This CDR3 contains 14 residues. From germline, CDR1 is LGHDT and CDR2 YNNKEL (reference sequence). After removal of 1 base from V and 7 bases from J, the junction contained 6 bases not matched to a gene. The CDR3 region is CASSQGTGPGEQYF. The CDR3 DNA is TGTGCCAGCAGCCAAGGGACAGGGCCGGGGGAGCAGTACTTC.

This clonotype was detected only a few times. As DNA, the CDR3 is TGTGCCAGCAGCACGGGGACTAGCGGGAAAGATACGCAGTATTTT. The encoded protein is CASSTGTSGKDTQYF. The gene calls are TRBV7-2 and TRBJ2-3; 13 positions match TRBD2. The CDR3 spans 15 residues. V lost 5 bases and J lost 5; bases outside the gene matches: 4. Germline loops: CDR1 SGHTA, CDR2 FQGNSA.

The chain employs TRBV2 and TRBJ2-2; 12 bases agree with TRBD2. CDR3 length: 16 residues. CDR1 is SNHLY, CDR2 FYNNEI, per germline. V lost 5 bases to trimming and J lost 5 bases; unmatched junction nucleotides: 6. The CDR3 here is CASSHPGLAGTGELFF. The CDR3 bases are TGTGCCAGCAGTCACCCGGGACTAGCGGGTACCGGGGAGCTGTTTTTT.

This clonotype appeared a few times. The chain joins TRBV12-3 or TRBV12-4 to TRBJ2-1, with TRBD2 matching 9 bases. The J segment lost 5 bases and the V segment lost 4 bases, leaving 9 bases of the junction unmatched. The CDR3 spans 16 residues. CDR3 sequence (DNA): TGTGCCAGCAGTTCTCTAGCGGGAAACCTGGACAATGAGCAGTTCTTC. Protein product: CASSSLAGNLDNEQFF.

This clonotype was detected a few times. One end of the junction is discordant with germline, which a read error may explain. The chain couples TRBV12-3 or TRBV12-4 to TRBJ2-6; either TRBD1 or TRBD2 may supply D (7 bases each). The CDR3 consists of 11 residues. The CDR3, as DNA: TGTGCCAGCAGTCCAAGCGGGACAGAAGGTTTC. Its translation is CASSPSGTEGF.